These 4 T cell receptor beta chains share one sample of origin, sequenced in a study of regulatory T cells in long-lasting Graves disease. Time point given: newly diagnosed GD, antithyroid drugs for less than 3 months. PBMC RNA served as the TCR library source. Sequencing libraries for TCR beta were prepared with iRepertoire HTBI primers and Arm-PCR of CDR3 regions. Via MiXCR, TCRdb re-called the multiplex PCR reads, giving one row per CDR3 protein. The sample includes 450,000 to 700,000 distinct CDR3 sequences, about 13% seen only once; the top ten take roughly 10%. This same sample was also part of a study on T cells in Graves' hyperthyroidism and ophthalmopathy.

Source: peripheral blood mononuclear cells (PBMCs), taken at new diagnosis, from a patient treated with antithyroid drugs. The receptors stem from a man under 40 with Graves disease.

Regarding this clonotype: This sequence is one base from a far larger clone and is likely a read error. The conserved phenylalanine or tryptophan normally closing the CDR3 is absent here, so this likely arose from a read error. The chain carries TRBV11-1 and TRBJ2-1; TRBD1 agrees at 7 bases. The J call is in doubt because the DNA end fits TRBJ2-5 better. Per the germline V gene, CDR1 is SGHAT and CDR2 is FQDESV (reference sequence). This CDR3 has 15 residues. CDR3 DNA: TGTGCCAGCAGCTCGGGATGGGGACAGCAAGAGACCCAGTACCTC. Encoded protein: CASSSGWGQQETQYL.

This clonotype was recorded a few times. V is TRBV4-1 and J is TRBJ2-7; 7 bases are a match to TRBD1. The CDR3 runs 16 residues. V lost 3 bases and J lost 2; bases outside the gene matches: 10. Germline CDR1 MGHRA, CDR2 YSYEKL. CDR3: CASSHPRDSAAYEQYF. The CDR3 DNA sequence: TGCGCCAGCAGCCACCCTCGGGACAGCGCCGCCTACGAGCAGTACTTC.

This clonotype occurred a few times. This chain joins TRBV19 and TRBJ2-7; TRBD2 matches 9 bases. This CDR3 spans 14 amino acids. Germline-derived CDR1 and CDR2 are LNHDA and SQIVND (reference sequence). V lost 5 bases, J lost 6 bases, and 8 bases stayed unmatched. DNA of the CDR3: TGTGCCAGTAGTCCGGGACTAGCCTCCAGCGAGCAGTACTTC. Translated, it gives CASSPGLASSEQYF.

This clonotype was counted at least ten times. CDR3 sequence (DNA): TGTGCTAGTGGTTTGGACGGCGTTGGCGGCACTGAAGCTTTCTTT. Protein: CASGLDGVGGTEAFF. The chain combines TRBV12-5 with TRBJ1-1; no clear D. The V end was cut by 1 base, the J end by 4 bases, with 13 bases between. The V gene's germline CDR1 is LGHNT and CDR2 FRNRAP. The CDR3 is 15 residues long. Based on the CDR3 plus reference TRBV12-5 and TRBJ1-1, the full variable domain is DARVTQTPRHKVTEMGQEVTMRCQPILGHNTVFWYRQTMMQGLELLAYFRNRAPLDDSGMPKDRFSAEMPDATLATLKIQPSEPRDSAVYFCASGLDGVGGTEAFFGQGTRLTVV.